Listed here are 32 T cell receptor beta chains from one sample, sequenced in a study of CD8+ T cells in alopecia areata (dated by TCRdb to the late 2010s). Library preparation was by the immunoSEQ multiplex PCR assay. RNA was extracted from all samples and reverse transcribed into cDNA, which served as template for TCR sequencing. Here the immuneACCESS table is served through TCRdb, limited to in-frame sequences with V and J called. Missing clones are a known gap in these copies; in checked studies unresolved V genes cover under half, and the rest lacks a known reason. For this sample the table gives 150,000 to 200,000 clones, of which 50% to 60% were detected only once. Jointly, the top ten make up approximately 3.5% of the sample. Reading the label with the study, this specimen's time point is: four to five weeks on oral tofacitinib. The label giving this sample's treatment or condition can be read as: oral pan-JAK inhibitor, 5-10 mg twice daily.

The starting material was CD4+ T cells sorted from blood, obtained at week 4, from a patient treated with tofacitinib. These receptors were collected from a human donor with alopecia areata.

This clone occurred a few times. Written as DNA, the CDR3 is TGCGCCAGCAGCCAAGATATAAGCACAGATACGCAGTATTTT. Translation gives CASSQDISTDTQYF. The rearrangement uses TRBV4-3 and TRBJ2-3; D call uncertain. Trimming took 0 bases from V and 0 from J, leaving 4 bases between them. Germline loops: CDR1 LGHNA, CDR2 YSLEER. The CDR3 consists of 14 residues.

The V call is TRBV6-5, the J call TRBJ2-2, with D possibly being TRBD1 (5 bases). Germline CDR1 and CDR2: MNHEY and SVGAGI. The CDR3 length is 15 residues. Trimming pared 0 bases from V and 6 bases from J, leaving 11 bases between. CDR3 sequence (DNA): TGTGCCAGCAGTTACTCTCAGGGTTGGGCCGGGGAGCTGTTTTTT. It translates to CASSYSQGWAGELFF.

This clone has more than one count but fewer than ten. This specimen includes other DNA sequences encoding the same CDR3. This sequence joins TRBV20-1 and TRBJ2-1; no clear D gene. The germline V gene encodes CDR1 DFQATT and CDR2 SNEGSKA (reference sequence). The CDR3 sequence is 10 residues long. Trimming took 0 bases from V and 6 from J, leaving 0 bases between them. CDR3: CSARDNEQFF. The CDR3 nucleotides read TGCAGTGCTAGAGACAATGAGCAGTTCTTC.

The V gene is TRBV6-5, the J gene TRBJ2-7, with D maybe TRBD1 (6 bases). V was trimmed by 6 bases and J by 2 bases, leaving 8 bases between them. CDR1 MNHEY and CDR2 SVGAGI come from the germline V gene. The length of the CDR3 is 12 residues. The CDR3 protein is CASSDRTYEQYF. CDR3 DNA: TGTGCCAGCAGCGACAGGACCTACGAGCAGTACTTC.

CDR3 DNA: TGTGCCTGGTCCCCCCGCTCTGGGGCCAACGTCCTGACTTTC. Its protein is CAWSPRSGANVLTF. This rearrangement joins TRBV30 to TRBJ2-6, with no clear D. The CDR3 sequence is 14 residues long. Trimming took off 5 bases at V and 0 bases at J, with 8 bases between the two ends. Germline lookup yields CDR1 GTSNPN and CDR2 SVGIG (reference sequence).

The chain has TRBV4-1 and TRBJ2-3; TRBD2 is a possible D gene (5 bases). The CDR3 consists of 11 residues. V was pared by 6 bases and J by 9 bases, with 10 bases between. Germline V CDR1 and CDR2: MGHRA, YSYEKL. In DNA form, the CDR3 reads TGCGCCAGCAGTCCCGGGAAGACGCAGTATTTT. As protein: CASSPGKTQYF.

V gene TRBV29-1 combines with J gene TRBJ2-7; 7 nucleotides match TRBD2. In germline, CDR1 is SQVTM, CDR2 ANQGSEA. The CDR3 is made up of 12 amino acids. V shed 7 bases and J 2 bases; nucleotides not matched to a gene: 5. The CDR3 region has the DNA TGCAGCGGTGGCGGGGGAACCTACGAGCAGTACTTC. It encodes CSGGGGTYEQYF.

The chain uses TRBV25-1 and TRBJ1-6, with D perhaps TRBD1 (5 bases). Trimming removed 8 bases from V and 7 bases from J, with 18 bases in between. From germline, CDR1 is MGHDK and CDR2 SYGVNS. CDR3 length: 15 amino acids. The DNA of the CDR3 is TGTGCCAGCGGACACGTTGGGACCACGAATTCACCCCTCCACTTT. Protein: CASGHVGTTNSPLHF.

The chain has TRBV4-1 and TRBJ2-5, with unresolved D. The ends were cut back, 0 bases at V and 5 bases at J, with 10 bases in the middle. Per germline, CDR1 MGHRA and CDR2 YSYEKL. This CDR3 is built from 14 residues. CDR3 sequence: CASSQDGLGETQYF. The CDR3 bases are TGCGCCAGCAGCCAAGATGGGCTAGGGGAGACCCAGTACTTC.

The rearrangement joins TRBV7-2 to TRBJ1-1; perhaps TRBD1 as D (5 bases). In germline, CDR1 is SGHTA, CDR2 FQGNSA. This CDR3 has 18 amino acids. Deletions cut 4 bases from V and 2 bases from J, with 23 bases between. The CDR3 bases are TGTGCCAGCAGCTGGAGCGCAGTAACAGGCACCCTCAACACTGAAGCTTTCTTT. Residues: CASSWSAVTGTLNTEAFF.

CDR3 region: CASSLRTGLNTGELFF. The DNA for the CDR3 is TGTGCCAGCAGTTTAAGGACAGGGTTGAACACCGGGGAGCTGTTTTTT. The rearrangement links TRBV27 to TRBJ2-2; 8 positions agree with TRBD1. CDR1 is MNHEY, CDR2 SMNVEV, per germline (reference sequence). This CDR3 is 16 amino acids long. The J segment lost 1 base and the V segment lost 2 bases, leaving 3 bases of the junction unmatched.

This chain connects TRBV19 to TRBJ1-5; D is undetermined. Trimming left V 7 bases short and J 0 bases short, with 10 bases between. The CDR3 contains 14 residues. The germline CDR1 and CDR2 sequences are LNHDA and SQIVND (reference sequence). The CDR3 loop is CASNHPGSNQPQHF. The CDR3, as DNA: TGTGCCAGTAACCACCCCGGTAGCAATCAGCCCCAGCATTTT.

Only a few counts were recorded for this clone. The chain couples TRBV7-2 to TRBJ2-7; D not resolved. V was cut by 2 bases and J by 3 bases, with 11 bases left in between. The CDR3 covers 14 residues. Germline CDR1 and CDR2: SGHTA and FQGNSA. The CDR3 DNA follows: TGTGCCAGCAGCTTAAGGTCCCCCGGCTACGAGCAGTACTTC. It encodes CASSLRSPGYEQYF.

This clone was detected ten times or more. The chain is built from TRBV25-1 and TRBJ1-3; D is undetermined. Germline lookup yields CDR1 MGHDK and CDR2 SYGVNS. The CDR3 covers 13 residues. The V end lost 4 bases, the J end lost 4 bases, and 8 bases lay between the germline ends. As DNA, the CDR3 is TGTGCCAGCAGTGCCTTCGGCGGAAACACCATATATTTT. Its translation is CASSAFGGNTIYF.

The chain employs TRBV10-3 and TRBJ2-5, with D possibly called TRBD1 or TRBD2 (6 bases each). The CDR3 runs to 15 residues. Trimming removed 6 bases from V and 2 bases from J, with 16 bases in between. CDR1 and CDR2 from the germline V gene are ENHRY and SYGVKD. CDR3 DNA sequence: TGTGCCATCAGAGACGGGGGCGACTATCAAGAGACCCAGTACTTC. Its protein product is CAIRDGGDYQETQYF.

This rearrangement joins TRBV6-1 to TRBJ1-2; D unclear. The CDR3 is 12 amino acids. Germline lookup yields CDR1 MNHNS and CDR2 SASEGT. Trimming left V 1 base short and J 4 bases short, with 4 bases between. As DNA, the CDR3 is TGTGCCAGCAGTGAAGGAGGCTATGGCTACACCTTC. Translating it yields CASSEGGYGYTF.

The chain is built from TRBV30 and TRBJ2-4, with TRBD2 matching over 13 bases. V shed 0 bases and J 0 bases; nucleotides not matched to a gene: 11. The CDR3 runs to 20 residues. Germline V gene data show CDR1 as GTSNPN and CDR2 as SVGIG (reference sequence). This chain's CDR3 is CAWSVPPGLAGTLAKNIQYF. In nucleotides, the CDR3 is TGTGCCTGGAGTGTCCCTCCGGGACTAGCGGGGACTCTAGCCAAAAACATTCAGTACTTC.

This clone was seen just once. The genes are TRBV11-1 and TRBJ1-6; D possibly corresponds to TRBD1 (5 bases). Trimming removed 6 bases at V and 10 bases at J, with 10 bases between. The CDR3 has 12 residues. Germline V gene data show CDR1 as SGHAT and CDR2 as FQDESV (reference sequence). The DNA for the CDR3 is TGTGCCAGCAGGACCCCAGGGTCACCCCTCCACTTT. Protein sequence: CASRTPGSPLHF. The variable domain in full, completed from reference TRBV11-1 and TRBJ1-6, reads EAEVAQSPRYKITEKSQAVAFWCDPISGHATLYWYRQILGQGPELLVQFQDESVVDDSQLPKDRFSAERLKGVDSTLKIQPAELGDSAMYLCASRTPGSPLHFGNGTRLTVT.

The V call is TRBV29-1, the J call TRBJ1-1; no clear D. Germline CDR1 SQVTM, CDR2 ANQGSEA. The V gene lost 6 bases and the J gene lost 1 base, with 12 bases spanning the gap. The CDR3 has 13 amino acids. CDR3 nucleotide sequence: TGCAGCGTGGTTGTACGAGCGAACACTGAAGCTTTCTTT. It translates to CSVVVRANTEAFF.

The chain is built from TRBV11-2 and TRBJ2-7, with TRBD2 as a possible D gene (6 bases). Germline-derived CDR1 and CDR2 are SGHAT and FQNNGV. Trimming removed 1 base at V and 4 bases at J, with 8 bases between. The CDR3 is made up of 13 amino acids. The CDR3 protein is CASSLGGRYEQYF. The CDR3 DNA sequence: TGTGCCAGCAGCTTAGGAGGGAGGTACGAGCAGTACTTC.

V gene TRBV20-1 combines with J gene TRBJ2-2; no clear D. V was trimmed by 0 bases and J by 8 bases, leaving 4 bases between them. The CDR3 is 11 amino acids. Germline CDR1 reads DFQATT; CDR2 reads SNEGSKA (reference sequence). The CDR3 bases are TGCAGTGCTAGAGAGGCGGGGGAGCTGTTTTTT. Protein sequence: CSAREAGELFF.

V is TRBV30 and J is TRBJ2-2; possibly TRBD1 or TRBD2 for D (7 bases each). Germline values: CDR1 GTSNPN, CDR2 SVGIG (reference sequence). CDR3 length: 15 residues. V lost 8 bases and J lost 2, with 18 bases in between. CDR3 DNA sequence: TGTGCCCTCAGGGGGGGGAACCGAAACACCGGGGAGCTGTTTTTT. It is translated as CALRGGNRNTGELFF.

The V gene is TRBV29-1, the J gene TRBJ1-3, with D hard to call. This CDR3 is built from 11 residues. V was clipped by 5 bases and J by 0 bases, with 2 bases between them. CDR1 and CDR2 from the germline V gene are SQVTM and ANQGSEA. The DNA of the CDR3 is TGCAGCGTTCGCTCTGGAAACACCATATATTTT. It specifies CSVRSGNTIYF. Full variable domain (rest looked up from reference TRBV29-1 and TRBJ1-3): SAVISQKPSRDICQRGTSLTIQCQVDSQVTMMFWYRQQPGQSLTLIATANQGSEATYESGFVIDKFPISRPNLTFSTLTVSNMSPEDSSIYLCSVRSGNTIYFGEGSWLTVV.

This chain links TRBV5-1 with TRBJ2-1; D is unclear. V was pared by 0 bases and J by 0 bases, with 10 bases between. The germline CDR1 and CDR2 sequences are SGHRS and YFSETQ. This CDR3 is 16 amino acids long. CDR3 coding DNA: TGCGCCAGCAGCTTGGCGCTCCCCATCTCCTACAATGAGCAGTTCTTC. Its translation: CASSLALPISYNEQFF.

V usage is TRBV9 and J usage is TRBJ1-2, with 9 nucleotides matching TRBD1. Per germline, CDR1 SGDLS and CDR2 YYNGEE. V was pared by 4 bases and J by 3 bases, with 7 bases of the junction left unmatched. There are 15 residues in the CDR3. CDR3 region: CASSMGDRADYGYTF. The CDR3 DNA sequence: TGTGCCAGCAGCATGGGGGACAGGGCAGACTATGGCTACACCTTC.

This clone was seen repeatedly, ten times or more. V is TRBV5-6 and J is TRBJ1-4; D may be TRBD1 (6 bases). From germline, CDR1 is SGHDT and CDR2 YYEEEE. The CDR3 sequence is 13 residues long. V lost 2 bases, J lost 7 bases, and 9 bases lay in between. CDR3 coding DNA: TGTGCCAGCAGCTTACCGACAGGTGAAAAACTGTTTTTT. Encoded protein: CASSLPTGEKLFF.

The chain has TRBV29-1 and TRBJ2-1, with D possibly matching TRBD2 (5 bases). There are 13 residues in the CDR3. V was trimmed by 5 bases and J by 4 bases, leaving 12 bases between them. Germline CDR1 SQVTM, CDR2 ANQGSEA. The CDR3 DNA reads as TGCAGCGTTAGTAGGGAGTTGTACAATGAGCAGTTCTTC. Protein sequence: CSVSRELYNEQFF.

The rearrangement uses TRBV29-1 and TRBJ1-2, with 10 bases lining up with TRBD1. Trimming took 8 bases from V and 6 from J; bases not matched to a gene: 6. Germline values: CDR1 SQVTM, CDR2 ANQGSEA. The CDR3 extends over 12 amino acids. CDR3 protein: CSLGQGENGYTF. DNA of the CDR3: TGCAGCCTTGGACAGGGGGAAAATGGCTACACCTTC.

V usage is TRBV27 and J usage is TRBJ2-3, with D perhaps TRBD2 (5 bases). This CDR3 has 15 amino acids. Looked up from germline, CDR1 is MNHEY and CDR2 is SMNVEV (reference sequence). The V and J ends lost 6 bases and 3 bases respectively, with 16 bases between them. CDR3 residues: CASSHTLAGTDTQYF. The CDR3 nucleotides read TGTGCCAGCAGCCACACGCTCGCGGGTACAGATACGCAGTATTTT.

This chain links TRBV2 with TRBJ2-7; 12 bases match TRBD1. The CDR3 is made up of 13 amino acids. CDR1 is SNHLY, CDR2 FYNNEI, per germline. Losses at the gene ends were 7 bases for V and 7 bases for J; bases not matched to a gene: 5. The chain's CDR3 is CASTRDRGLEQYF. CDR3 coding DNA: TGTGCCAGCACTCGGGACAGGGGGCTGGAGCAGTACTTC.

The chain links TRBV29-1 to TRBJ1-3, with D possibly matching TRBD1 (5 bases). CDR1 and CDR2 from the germline V gene are SQVTM and ANQGSEA. V lost 4 bases and J lost 4, with 8 bases in between. This CDR3 spans 12 amino acids. The CDR3 protein is CSVAGFGNTIYF. DNA of the CDR3: TGCAGCGTTGCAGGGTTCGGAAACACCATATATTTT.

This rearrangement joins TRBV29-1 to TRBJ2-3, with 7 bases fitting TRBD1. The CDR3 runs 12 residues. CDR1 SQVTM and CDR2 ANQGSEA come from the germline V gene. The CDR3 DNA reads TGCAGTATCGGACAGGGCACAGATACGCAGTATTTT. It encodes CSIGQGTDTQYF.